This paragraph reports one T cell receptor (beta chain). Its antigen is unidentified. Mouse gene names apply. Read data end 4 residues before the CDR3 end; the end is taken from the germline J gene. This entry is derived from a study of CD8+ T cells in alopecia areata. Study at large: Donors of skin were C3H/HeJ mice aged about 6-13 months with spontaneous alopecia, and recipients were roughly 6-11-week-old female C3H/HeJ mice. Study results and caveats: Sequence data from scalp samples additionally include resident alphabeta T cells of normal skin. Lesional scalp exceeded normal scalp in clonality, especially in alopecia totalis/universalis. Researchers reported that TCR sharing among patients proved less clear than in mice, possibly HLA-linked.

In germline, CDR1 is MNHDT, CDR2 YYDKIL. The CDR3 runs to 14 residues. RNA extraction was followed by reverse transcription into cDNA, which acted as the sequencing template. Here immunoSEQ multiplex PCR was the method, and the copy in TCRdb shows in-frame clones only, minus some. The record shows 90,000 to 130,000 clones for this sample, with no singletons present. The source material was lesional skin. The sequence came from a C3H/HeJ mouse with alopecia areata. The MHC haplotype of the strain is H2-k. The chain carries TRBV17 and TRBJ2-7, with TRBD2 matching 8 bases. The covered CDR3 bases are TGTGCTAGCAGTAGAAGCCTGGGGGGCGAT. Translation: CASSRSLGGD. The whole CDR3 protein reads CASSRSLGGDEQYF.